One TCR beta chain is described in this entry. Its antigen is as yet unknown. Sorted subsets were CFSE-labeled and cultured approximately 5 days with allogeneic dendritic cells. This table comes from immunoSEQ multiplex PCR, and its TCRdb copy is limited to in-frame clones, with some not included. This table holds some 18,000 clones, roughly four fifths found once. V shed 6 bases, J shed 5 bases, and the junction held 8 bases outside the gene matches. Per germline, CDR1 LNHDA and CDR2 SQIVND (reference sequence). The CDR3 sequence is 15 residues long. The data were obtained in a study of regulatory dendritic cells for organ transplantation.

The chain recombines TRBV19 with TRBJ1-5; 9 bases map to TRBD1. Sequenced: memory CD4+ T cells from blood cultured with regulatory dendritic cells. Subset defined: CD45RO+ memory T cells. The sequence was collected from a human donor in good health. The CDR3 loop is CASRRTGAVHQPQHF. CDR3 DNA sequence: TGTGCCAGTAGGAGGACAGGGGCGGTTCATCAGCCCCAGCATTTT.